The T cell receptor (beta chain) under discussion was sequenced for a study of glioma-infiltrating T cells. Whole-study findings and limits: Only very few CDR3 sequences appeared in both tissue and blood. Above-expected tissue-blood divergence occurred in all gliomas, most in low-grade ones.

TCR alpha and beta CDR3 regions were amplified from RNA using iRepertoire nested multiplex PCR. Tissue mRNA or PBMC total RNA, 100-400 ng, went into one-step reverse transcription and amplification. Each CDR3 protein gets one entry after TCRdb re-called the multiplex PCR reads with MiXCR. Here the sample spans about 110,000 distinct CDR3 sequences, 20% to 30% being singletons. Germline CDR1 LGHNA, CDR2 YSLEER. Trimming cost V 1 base and J 0 bases, with 9 bases left between them. The CDR3 is 15 residues long. This clonotype has just a few counts. Antigen specificity is unknown. The sample was glioma tissue, nonneoplastic brain tissue, or PBMCs (not recorded which). The clonotype comes from a human donor with low-grade glioma or glioblastoma, undergoing nonglioma brain surgery, or in good health (not recorded which). The V call is TRBV4-3, the J call TRBJ1-2, with D unclear. CDR3 nucleotides: TGCGCCAGCAGCCAAGCCGTCGGACCTAACTATGGCTACACCTTC. It yields the protein CASSQAVGPNYGYTF.